This T cell receptor (beta chain) was profiled in a study of regulatory T cells in long-lasting Graves disease. Study at large: Antithyroid drugs had been taken under 3 months by newly diagnosed Graves' patients.

Findings and limits, study-wide: Accuracy could have been hurt by small sample size.

Time point in this sample: newly diagnosed GD, antithyroid drugs for less than 3 months. After RNA was extracted from PBMCs, the TCR library was made from it. V lost 7 bases to trimming and J lost 5 bases, with 16 bases between them. Germline CDR1 reads SQVTM; CDR2 reads ANQGSEA. The CDR3 length is 13 residues. Ten or more counts support this clonotype. Antigen specificity is unknown. Sequencing libraries for TCR beta were prepared with iRepertoire HTBI primers and Arm-PCR of CDR3 regions. MiXCR, run by TCRdb on the multiplex PCR reads, gives a single entry per CDR3 protein. The sample has about 430,000 distinct CDR3 sequences, approximately 16% seen once. These same records also appear under a second study, on T cells in Graves' hyperthyroidism and ophthalmopathy. From that second work: Patients with uncontrolled infections, other autoimmune diseases, pregnancy or lactation were excluded. Peripheral blood also featured most of the thyroid clonotypes expanded above 0.001.

The material sequenced was peripheral blood mononuclear cells (PBMCs), taken at new diagnosis, from a patient treated with antithyroid drugs. The source is a woman aged 40 to 50 with Graves disease. The chain uses TRBV29-1 and TRBJ2-3; perhaps TRBD2 as D (6 bases). The CDR3 reads CSARTGLGDTQYF. As DNA, the CDR3 is TGCAGCGCGCGGACGGGACTTGGAGATACGCAGTATTTT.